This T cell receptor beta chain was recorded in a study of CD8 T cells in Susac syndrome. The V gene lost 2 bases and the J gene lost 5 bases, with 16 bases spanning the gap. The germline V gene encodes CDR1 MNHEY and CDR2 SVGEGT. CDR3 length: 15 residues. An amount of RNA that ranged from roughly 0.45 to 1 ug was reverse transcribed with random hexamers. TCRdb passed the immunoSEQ multiplex PCR reads through MiXCR, listing each CDR3 protein once. The sample yields some 190,000 distinct CDR3 sequences, around 93% seen once. What was sequenced was CD4+ T cells from PBMCs. The receptor was derived from a human donor with Susac syndrome. The chain couples TRBV6-2 or TRBV6-3 to TRBJ2-7, with a possible D match to TRBD1 (6 bases). The CDR3 is CASSYHRTDSDEQYF. The DNA for the CDR3 is TGTGCCAGCAGTTACCATCGGACAGACTCGGACGAGCAGTACTTC.